The 19 T cell receptor beta chains given below trace back to one sample, sequenced in a study of T cells in Graves' hyperthyroidism and ophthalmopathy. RNA transcripts served as the template for amplifying TCR beta CDR3 regions. First-round RT-PCR targeting the TCR CDR3 was performed with the HTBI primer set. One entry per CDR3 protein results from TCRdb running MiXCR on the multiplex PCR reads. The sample lists nearly 750,000 distinct CDR3 sequences; about a third were seen once. Sequenced material: blood. These receptors originate from a woman in her forties with Graves' hyperthyroidism.

This clonotype was seen many times. The genes are TRBV10-3 and TRBJ2-6; D might be TRBD1 or TRBD2, each matching 6 bases. Trimming removed 5 bases from V and 2 bases from J, with 7 bases in between. Germline lookup yields CDR1 ENHRY and CDR2 SYGVKD. This CDR3 region has 14 residues. The chain's CDR3 is CAISRGAGANVLTF. CDR3 bases: TGTGCCATCAGTAGGGGGGCTGGGGCCAACGTCCTGACTTTC.

This clonotype was picked up many times. This sequence joins TRBV7-2 and TRBJ2-7, with D tentatively TRBD2 (5 bases). This CDR3 region has 14 residues. Trimming took off 5 bases at V and 0 bases at J, with 11 bases between the two ends. Germline CDR1 and CDR2: SGHTA and FQGNSA. As DNA, the CDR3 is TGTGCCAGCAGCCCGGAGGAATCCTCCTACGAGCAGTACTTC. Translating it yields CASSPEESSYEQYF.

The chain has TRBV19 and TRBJ2-5; tentatively, D is TRBD1 (6 bases). Trimming shortened V by 4 bases and J by 3 bases, and 9 bases separated the two germline ends. Looked up from germline, CDR1 is LNHDA and CDR2 is SQIVND (reference sequence). This CDR3 spans 13 amino acids. CDR3 protein: CASSTWTEETQYF. The CDR3, as DNA: TGTGCCAGTAGTACCTGGACAGAAGAGACCCAGTACTTC.

The chain employs TRBV16 and TRBJ1-5; D may be TRBD1 (6 bases). The germline V gene has CDR1 KGHSY and CDR2 FQNENV. The CDR3 has 15 amino acids. The V end lost 0 bases, the J end lost 4 bases, and 10 bases lay between the germline ends. The CDR3 nucleotides are TGTGCCAGCAGCCAATCAGGACAGCCGAATCAGCCCCAGCATTTT. Protein: CASSQSGQPNQPQHF.

This clonotype was counted at least ten times. The rearrangement joins TRBV29-1 to TRBJ1-1, with D unclear. The CDR3 totals 13 residues. Deletions cut 3 bases from V and 0 bases from J, with 8 bases between. Germline lookup yields CDR1 SQVTM and CDR2 ANQGSEA. CDR3 residues: CSVEADMNTEAFF. In nucleotides, the CDR3 is TGCAGCGTTGAGGCAGACATGAACACTGAAGCTTTCTTT.

The chain uses TRBV11-3 and TRBJ1-3; tentatively, D is TRBD1 (5 bases). Trimming shortened V by 5 bases and J by 2 bases, and 13 bases separated the two germline ends. CDR3 size: 15 residues. Per germline, CDR1 SGHNT and CDR2 YENEEA. The CDR3 DNA reads as TGTGCCAGCAGCACGGGACCCGGTACTGGAAACACCATATATTTT. Amino acids: CASSTGPGTGNTIYF.

Ten or more counts support this clonotype. This chain links TRBV6-6 with TRBJ1-2, with D possibly TRBD1 on 6 matching bases. With 5 bases removed from V and 4 bases from J, the gap between germline ends came to 17 bases. CDR1 is MNHNY and CDR2 is SVGAGI in the germline V gene (reference sequence). This CDR3 has 15 amino acids. The CDR3 reads CASSITGAEGYGYTF. CDR3 nucleotides: TGTGCCAGCAGTATCACGGGGGCGGAGGGCTATGGCTACACCTTC.

There are many counts of this clonotype. The chain combines TRBV29-1 with TRBJ2-2; D might be TRBD2 (5 bases). Germline CDR1 is SQVTM and CDR2 is ANQGSEA. V was clipped by 3 bases and J by 3 bases, with 5 bases between them. The length of the CDR3 is 12 residues. The CDR3 bases are TGCAGCGTTGAGAGGGACACCGGGGAGCTGTTTTTT. Its protein is CSVERDTGELFF.

This clonotype appeared a few times. V gene TRBV11-2 combines with J gene TRBJ1-3; D might be TRBD1 (5 bases). CDR3 length equals 15 residues. Per the germline V gene, CDR1 is SGHAT and CDR2 is FQNNGV. V gave up 6 bases and J gave up 3 bases, with 15 bases separating them. CDR3 sequence (DNA): TGTGCCAGCAGTTTTAGACAGAGCCGTGGAAACACCATATATTTT. Translating gives CASSFRQSRGNTIYF.

The genes are TRBV15 and TRBJ2-3; 12 nucleotides align to TRBD2. Germline V gene lookup returns CDR1 LNHNV and CDR2 YYDKDF (reference sequence). The J segment lost 3 bases and the V segment lost 2 bases, leaving 9 bases of the junction unmatched. This CDR3 spans 18 amino acids. CDR3 nucleotide sequence: TGTGCCACCAGCAGAAGGATGACTAGCGGGAGCGGTACAGATACGCAGTATTTT. As protein: CATSRRMTSGSGTDTQYF. Combining the CDR3 with reference TRBV15 and TRBJ2-3 gives the whole variable domain DAMVIQNPRYQVTQFGKPVTLSCSQTLNHNVMYWYQQKSSQAPKLLFHYYDKDFNNEADTPDNFQSRRPNTSFCFLDIRSPGLGDTAMYLCATSRRMTSGSGTDTQYFGPGTRLTVL.

This sequence joins TRBV6-5 and TRBJ1-3; D is ambiguous. V was shortened by 4 bases and J by 2 bases, with 12 bases between the two germline ends. This CDR3 has 15 residues. Germline CDR1 is MNHEY and CDR2 is SVGAGI. CDR3 loop: CASSSPDGPGNTIYF. In DNA form, the CDR3 reads TGTGCCAGCAGTTCTCCCGACGGCCCTGGAAACACCATATATTTT.

This clonotype was observed a few times. V is TRBV4-3 and J is TRBJ2-6; D uncertain. Germline CDR1 reads LGHNA; CDR2 reads YSLEER. The CDR3 runs to 16 residues. V was pared by 0 bases and J by 1 base, with 7 bases between. CDR3 sequence: CASSQDTGSGANVLTF. The CDR3 region has the DNA TGCGCCAGCAGCCAAGATACTGGGTCTGGGGCCAACGTCCTGACTTTC.

The chain links TRBV29-1 to TRBJ2-5; D possibly corresponds to TRBD2 (6 bases). Trimming shortened V by 8 bases and J by 0 bases, and 25 bases separated the two germline ends. The CDR3 runs to 17 residues. CDR1 SQVTM and CDR2 ANQGSEA come from the germline V gene. CDR3 amino acids: CSTLGRRRAEDQETQYF. The CDR3 coding sequence is TGCAGCACCCTCGGTCGCCGGAGGGCTGAGGACCAAGAGACCCAGTACTTC.

This clonotype was recorded at least ten times. The J gene is TRBJ2-7, the V gene TRBV24-1, with D possibly matching TRBD1 (5 bases). Germline CDR1 reads KGHDR; CDR2 reads SFDVKD. The CDR3 covers 14 residues. Trimming pared 3 bases from V and 4 bases from J, leaving 12 bases between. The CDR3 sequence: CATSDARVRYEQYF. In DNA, the CDR3 is TGTGCCACCAGTGATGCCAGGGTAAGGTACGAGCAGTACTTC.

Regarding this clonotype: This may be a read error, as it is one base from a much larger clone. It is likely a read error, because the conserved phenylalanine at the end of the CDR3 is missing. This rearrangement joins TRBV7-9 to TRBJ2-5; the match to TRBD2 covers 9 bases. The CDR3 sequence is 14 residues long. Per germline, CDR1 SEHNR and CDR2 FQNEAQ (reference sequence). With V trimmed by 4 bases and J by 1 base, 1 base remained unmatched. CDR3: CASSWTSAQETQYL. Written as DNA, the CDR3 is TGTGCCAGCAGCTGGACTAGCGCCCAAGAGACCCAGTACCTC.

This clonotype was recorded many times. V and J are TRBV29-1 and TRBJ2-2; the D is unclear. Germline-derived CDR1 and CDR2 are SQVTM and ANQGSEA. Deletions cut 6 bases from V and 7 bases from J, with 12 bases between. This CDR3 spans 12 amino acids. The DNA of the CDR3 is TGCAGCGTCAAACTGACTGTCGGGGAGCTGTTTTTT. This gives the protein CSVKLTVGELFF.

This clonotype has more than one count but fewer than ten. The rearrangement joins TRBV29-1 to TRBJ2-2; tentative D call: TRBD1 (6 bases). Germline CDR1 and CDR2: SQVTM and ANQGSEA. Trimming took 1 base from V and 2 from J, leaving 11 bases between them. The CDR3 is 15 amino acids. CDR3 amino acids: CSVEGTDRNTGELFF. For the CDR3, the DNA is TGCAGCGTTGAAGGGACAGACAGAAACACCGGGGAGCTGTTTTTT.

With respect to this clonotype: A much larger clone lies a single base off, so this may be a read error. The CDR3 ends on some other residue instead of the conserved phenylalanine or tryptophan, so this is likely a read error. The chain joins TRBV9 to TRBJ1-6; 8 positions match TRBD1. Trimming cost V 4 bases and J 6 bases; bases outside gene matches: 9. Germline CDR1 is SGDLS and CDR2 is YYNGEE. CDR3 length: 16 residues. CDR3 nucleotides: TGTGCCAGCAGCTTAGAGGGGGACAGGCGTAATTCACCCCTCCACTCT. Protein product: CASSLEGDRRNSPLHS.

This clonotype was counted many times. The chain is built from TRBV19 and TRBJ1-6; D is ambiguous. Germline CDR1 is LNHDA and CDR2 is SQIVND (reference sequence). The CDR3 extends over 15 amino acids. V lost 1 base, J lost 10 bases, and 14 bases lay in between. Here the CDR3 reads CASSIAASRGSPLHF. The CDR3 DNA reads TGTGCCAGTAGTATAGCGGCGTCCCGCGGGTCACCCCTCCACTTT.